The next 8 T cell receptor beta chains were all read from a single sample in a study of identical twins. TCRdb re-analysed the 5' RACE reads in MiXCR, keeping a single row per CDR3 protein. The sample has around 960,000 distinct CDR3 sequences, approximately 13% seen once. These data are also associated with another study on yellow fever vaccine responses in identical twins.

Sequencing was carried out using PBMCs. These receptors all come from a woman aged 18-35 years in good health.

This clonotype showed up just a few times. This chain joins TRBV28 and TRBJ2-3; D gene unclear. Trimming left V 7 bases short and J 0 bases short, with 11 bases between. The CDR3 consists of 14 residues. CDR1 is MDHEN, CDR2 SYDVKM, per germline. The CDR3, as DNA: TGTGCCAGCACCCTTTCCCCTAGCACAGATACGCAGTATTTT. Amino acids: CASTLSPSTDTQYF.

The V gene is TRBV5-6, the J gene TRBJ1-2, with TRBD1 matching over 10 bases. This CDR3 is 17 amino acids long. From germline, CDR1 is SGHDT and CDR2 YYEEEE. Losses at the gene ends were 4 bases for V and 2 bases for J; bases not matched to a gene: 11. Written as DNA, the CDR3 is TGTGCCAGCAGCATCCGGGACAGGGGAAGTCCGAACTATGGCTACACCTTC. Its protein is CASSIRDRGSPNYGYTF.

V usage is TRBV12-3 or TRBV12-4 and J usage is TRBJ2-5, with 16 bases lining up with TRBD2. Trimming cost V 4 bases and J 6 bases; bases outside gene matches: 11. CDR3 length: 18 amino acids. The CDR3 DNA reads TGTGCCAGCAGTTCTTGGCCGGGACTAGCGGGAGGGCCGAAGACCCAGTACTTC. It codes for CASSSWPGLAGGPKTQYF.

This clonotype was observed a few times. The V gene is TRBV29-1, the J gene TRBJ2-3, with 8 nucleotides matching TRBD2. The CDR3 consists of 15 residues. The germline CDR1 and CDR2 sequences are SQVTM and ANQGSEA. The V gene end was trimmed by 3 bases and the J gene end by 1 base; junction bases not matched to a gene: 6. The CDR3 here is CSVEAGGRGTDTQYF. The DNA of the CDR3 is TGCAGCGTTGAGGCGGGGGGTAGAGGCACAGATACGCAGTATTTT.

J is TRBJ2-1 and V is TRBV2; D remains unclear. Germline loops: CDR1 SNHLY, CDR2 FYNNEI. V gave up 5 bases and J gave up 6 bases, with 14 bases separating them. The CDR3 runs 14 residues. CDR3 protein: CASSLTTRFNEQFF. CDR3 sequence (DNA): TGTGCCAGCAGTCTTACTACAAGGTTCAATGAGCAGTTCTTC.

This clonotype showed up just a few times. The genes are TRBV7-9 and TRBJ1-1; 8 nucleotides align to TRBD1. The CDR3 covers 12 residues. Germline V gives CDR1 SEHNR, CDR2 FQNEAQ (reference sequence). Trimming at V came to 10 bases and at J to 3 bases, leaving 4 bases not matched to a gene. CDR3 DNA sequence: TGTGCCACCACGACAGGGGACACTGAAGCTTTCTTT. This encodes CATTTGDTEAFF.

J is TRBJ1-1 and V is TRBV7-9; no reliable D call. This CDR3 contains 13 residues. Trimming took off 6 bases at V and 2 bases at J, with 10 bases between the two ends. Germline V gene sequence: CDR1 SEHNR, CDR2 FQNEAQ (reference sequence). CDR3 in DNA: TGTGCCAGCAGGGGGTGGGAAAACACTGAAGCTTTCTTT. Translation: CASRGWENTEAFF.

CDR3 sequence reads: CASSLRDRELFF. The CDR3 DNA follows: TGTGCCAGCAGCCTCCGGGACCGTGAACTGTTTTTT. The chain employs TRBV7-9 and TRBJ1-4; a weak D match, TRBD1 (5 bases). The CDR3 loop spans 12 amino acids. V lost 5 bases and J lost 12, with 13 bases in between. CDR1 and CDR2 (germline): SEHNR, FQNEAQ (reference sequence). Combining the CDR3 with reference TRBV7-9 and TRBJ1-4 gives the whole variable domain DTGVSQNPRHKITKRGQNVTFRCDPISEHNRLYWYRQTLGQGPEFLTYFQNEAQLEKSRLLSDRFSAERPKGSFSTLEIQRTEQGDSAMYLCASSLRDRELFFGSGTQLSVL.